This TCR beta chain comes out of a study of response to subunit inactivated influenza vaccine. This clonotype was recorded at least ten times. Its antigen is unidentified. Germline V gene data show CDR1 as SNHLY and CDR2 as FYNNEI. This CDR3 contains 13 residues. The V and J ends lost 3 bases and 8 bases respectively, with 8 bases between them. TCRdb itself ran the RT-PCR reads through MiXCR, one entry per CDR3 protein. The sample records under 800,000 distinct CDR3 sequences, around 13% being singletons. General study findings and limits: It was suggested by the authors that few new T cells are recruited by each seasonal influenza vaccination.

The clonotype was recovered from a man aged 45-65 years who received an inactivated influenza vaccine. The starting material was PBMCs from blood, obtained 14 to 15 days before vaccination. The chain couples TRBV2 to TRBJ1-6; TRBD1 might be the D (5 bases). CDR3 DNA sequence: TGTGCCAGCAGTGAGCCAGGGTATTCACCCCTCCACTTT. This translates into CASSEPGYSPLHF.